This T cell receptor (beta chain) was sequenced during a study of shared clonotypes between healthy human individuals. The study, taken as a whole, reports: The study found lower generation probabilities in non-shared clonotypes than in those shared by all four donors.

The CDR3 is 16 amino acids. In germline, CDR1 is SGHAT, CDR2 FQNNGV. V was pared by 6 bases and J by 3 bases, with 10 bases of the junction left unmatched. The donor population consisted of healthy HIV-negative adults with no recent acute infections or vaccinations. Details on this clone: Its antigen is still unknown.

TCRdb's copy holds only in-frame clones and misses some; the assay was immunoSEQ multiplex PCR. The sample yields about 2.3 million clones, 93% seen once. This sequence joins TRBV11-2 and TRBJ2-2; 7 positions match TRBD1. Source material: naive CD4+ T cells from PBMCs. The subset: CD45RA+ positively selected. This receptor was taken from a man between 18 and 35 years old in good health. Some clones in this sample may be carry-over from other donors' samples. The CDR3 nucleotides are TGTGCCAGCAGTTCTAACAGGGGACGGTACACCGGGGAGCTGTTTTTT. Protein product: CASSSNRGRYTGELFF.